Shown below are 24 T cell receptor beta chains from a single sample sequenced in a study of CD8 T cells in Susac syndrome. Random hexamers were used to reverse transcribe about 0.5 to 1 ug of RNA. Each CDR3 protein gets one entry after TCRdb re-called the immunoSEQ multiplex PCR reads with MiXCR. In the table there are hundreds of thousands of distinct CDR3 sequences, about 95% of which are singletons. The sequenced material came from CD4+ T cells from PBMCs. The receptor set was obtained from a human donor with multiple sclerosis.

The V gene is TRBV1, the J gene TRBJ2-7; whether TRBD2, the table's D call, matches the DNA was not checked. TRBV1 is assigned pseudogene status. The CDR3 is 16 amino acids. The CDR3 region is CTSRPSPGLQTYEQYV. The DNA for the CDR3 is TGCACCAGCAGACCCTCACCGGGACTCCAGACCTACGAGCAGTACGTC.

This rearrangement joins TRBV20-1 to TRBJ2-3; tentative D call: TRBD2 (5 bases). With 4 bases removed from V and 1 base from J, the gap between germline ends came to 9 bases. This CDR3 region has 13 residues. The germline V gene encodes CDR1 DFQATT and CDR2 SNEGSKA (reference sequence). This chain's CDR3 is CSANGVRTDTQYF. Written as DNA, the CDR3 is TGCAGTGCTAACGGGGTTCGCACAGATACGCAGTATTTT.

The chain carries TRBV15 and TRBJ2-1; the D is unclear. This CDR3 spans 16 amino acids. V lost 2 bases, J lost 3 bases, and 14 bases lay in between. Germline loops: CDR1 LNHNV, CDR2 YYDKDF (reference sequence). CDR3 amino acids: CATSRRTELLYNEQFF. DNA for the CDR3: TGTGCCACCAGCAGAAGGACGGAACTCCTCTACAATGAGCAGTTCTTC.

This chain joins TRBV3-1 and TRBJ2-1; D not resolved. Trimming removed 0 bases from V and 1 base from J, with 4 bases in between. This CDR3 spans 14 amino acids. Germline V CDR1 and CDR2: LGHDT, YNNKEL (reference sequence). The chain's CDR3 is CASSQDHSYNEQFF. CDR3 coding DNA: TGTGCCAGCAGCCAAGATCATTCCTACAATGAGCAGTTCTTC.

The rearrangement joins TRBV2 to TRBJ2-5, with D uncertain. Germline assignment: CDR1 SNHLY and CDR2 FYNNEI. Trimming shortened V by 10 bases and J by 2 bases, and 11 bases separated the two germline ends. The CDR3 is 12 amino acids. CDR3 sequence (DNA): TGTGCCACATCAAAGGCTCAAGAGACCCAGTACTTC. It codes for CATSKAQETQYF.

On this clonotype itself: This likely comes from a read error, as the CDR3 has no conserved phenylalanine or tryptophan at its end. Because the CDR3's place on the DNA is in doubt, the DNA is left out and the CDR3 is given as listed by TCRdb. This sequence joins TRBV29-1 and TRBJ2-1; the table's D call TRBD2 went unverified against the DNA. Germline CDR1 and CDR2: SQVTM and ANQGSEA. The CDR3 spans 11 residues, counting both ends. CDR3 in amino acids: CSVDSTSGGVV.

The V gene is TRBV6-5, the J gene TRBJ2-7; 9 nucleotides align to TRBD1. After removal of 5 bases from V and 5 bases from J, the junction contained 7 bases not matched to a gene. CDR3 length: 14 residues. Germline V gene sequence: CDR1 MNHEY, CDR2 SVGAGI. CDR3 sequence: CASSLGTGSHEQYF. The CDR3 DNA sequence: TGTGCCAGCAGTCTTGGGACAGGGAGCCACGAGCAGTACTTC.

The V call is TRBV30, the J call TRBJ2-2, with 12 positions matching TRBD2. With 1 base clipped from V and 4 bases from J, the junction kept 1 base outside the gene matches. The CDR3 spans 15 residues. CDR1 and CDR2 from the germline V gene are GTSNPN and SVGIG (reference sequence). The CDR3 reads CAWSGLAGATGELFF. CDR3 DNA sequence: TGTGCCTGGAGTGGACTAGCGGGAGCCACCGGGGAGCTGTTTTTT. Supplemented by reference TRBV30 and TRBJ2-2, the full variable domain reads SQTIHQWPATLVQPVGSPLSLECTVEGTSNPNLYWYRQAAGRGLQLLFYSVGIGQISSEVPQNLSASRPQDRQFILSSKKLLLSDSGFYLCAWSGLAGATGELFFGEGSRLTVL.

This chain uses TRBV2 with TRBJ1-1, with D possibly TRBD1 on 6 matching bases. The ends were cut back, 4 bases at V and 4 bases at J, with 22 bases in the middle. The CDR3 has 17 residues. In germline, CDR1 is SNHLY, CDR2 FYNNEI. The CDR3: CASSAADSMLLSTEAFF. The DNA for the CDR3 is TGTGCCAGCAGTGCTGCGGACAGCATGCTTTTGAGCACTGAAGCTTTCTTT.

The chain joins TRBV2 to TRBJ2-1, with D unresolved. Between the trimmed V and J ends, which lost 7 bases and 2 bases, there was a span of 9 bases. CDR1 is SNHLY and CDR2 is FYNNEI in the germline V gene. The CDR3 is 13 amino acids. DNA for the CDR3: TGTGCCAGCACGACCGAGGCCTACAATGAGCAGTTCTTC. Amino acids: CASTTEAYNEQFF.

The V call is TRBV27, the J call TRBJ2-7, with a tentative D call TRBD1 (5 bases). CDR3 length: 16 amino acids. The V gene lost 5 bases and the J gene lost 7 bases, with 24 bases spanning the gap. Germline CDR1 reads MNHEY; CDR2 reads SMNVEV (reference sequence). The CDR3, as DNA: TGTGCCAGCAGTCCTTCTGTATCGGACAACACGACAGAGCAGTACTTC. Translating gives CASSPSVSDNTTEQYF.

This chain joins TRBV7-2 and TRBJ2-4; 14 bases line up with TRBD2. Per the germline V gene, CDR1 is SGHTA and CDR2 is FQGNSA. This CDR3 comprises 19 residues. Trimming took 4 bases from V and 0 from J; bases not matched to a gene: 8. The CDR3 here is CASSSRLAGGKLAKNIQYF. CDR3 sequence (DNA): TGTGCCAGCAGCTCAAGACTAGCGGGGGGGAAACTAGCCAAAAACATTCAGTACTTC.

The V and J genes are TRBV7-9 and TRBJ2-1, with 9 bases lining up with TRBD1. The CDR3 consists of 15 residues. V was pared by 5 bases and J by 5 bases, with 7 bases of the junction left unmatched. Germline CDR1 is SEHNR and CDR2 is FQNEAQ (reference sequence). This chain's CDR3 is CASSLGTGKNNEQFF. Written as DNA, the CDR3 is TGTGCCAGCAGCCTTGGGACAGGGAAAAACAATGAGCAGTTCTTC. The complete variable domain, with remaining parts taken from reference TRBV7-9 and TRBJ2-1, reads DTGVSQNPRHKITKRGQNVTFRCDPISEHNRLYWYRQTLGQGPEFLTYFQNEAQLEKSRLLSDRFSAERPKGSFSTLEIQRTEQGDSAMYLCASSLGTGKNNEQFFGPGTRLTVL.

The chain couples TRBV20-1 to TRBJ2-7, with D tentatively TRBD2 (5 bases). V was pared by 3 bases and J by 0 bases, with 12 bases between. The CDR3 spans 14 residues. Per germline, CDR1 DFQATT and CDR2 SNEGSKA (reference sequence). DNA of the CDR3: TGCAGTGCTAGTAGTGGGAGCACCTCCTACGAGCAGTACTTC. It codes for CSASSGSTSYEQYF.

V usage is TRBV3-1 and J usage is TRBJ1-4, with 8 bases that match TRBD1. The germline gives CDR1 LGHDT, CDR2 YNNKEL (reference sequence). The CDR3 is 15 residues long. With V trimmed by 3 bases and J by 11 bases, 11 bases remained unmatched. CDR3 loop: CASSHLTGETDKLFF. CDR3 nucleotide sequence: TGTGCCAGCAGCCACTTGACAGGGGAGACGGACAAACTGTTTTTT.

V and J are TRBV12-3 or TRBV12-4 and TRBJ1-3; 7 bases agree with TRBD1. CDR3 size: 16 residues. With 6 bases clipped from V and 0 bases from J, the junction kept 8 bases outside the gene matches. The CDR3 DNA reads TGTGCCAGCAGCCAGGACAGGCTCATCTCTGGAAACACCATATATTTT. It is translated as CASSQDRLISGNTIYF.

The V and J genes are TRBV20-1 and TRBJ1-2, with D tentatively TRBD1 (5 bases). The CDR3 has 12 residues. Germline assignment: CDR1 DFQATT and CDR2 SNEGSKA (reference sequence). V was pared by 3 bases and J by 4 bases, with 9 bases between. The CDR3 loop is CSASGGSYGYTF. The CDR3, as DNA: TGCAGTGCTAGCGGGGGGAGCTATGGCTACACCTTC.

V usage is TRBV25-1 and J usage is TRBJ2-1; D gene ambiguous. The V gene lost 5 bases and the J gene lost 6 bases, with 5 bases spanning the gap. The CDR3 totals 11 residues. CDR1 is MGHDK and CDR2 is SYGVNS in the germline V gene. CDR3 sequence: CASSNPNEQFF. For the CDR3, the DNA is TGTGCCAGCAGTAACCCCAATGAGCAGTTCTTC.

This sequence joins TRBV13 and TRBJ2-1, with 9 nucleotides matching TRBD2. V gave up 5 bases and J gave up 2 bases; unmatched junction bases: 4. This CDR3 contains 15 residues. Germline V gene sequence: CDR1 PRHDT, CDR2 FYEKMQ (reference sequence). The CDR3 region has the DNA TGTGCCAGCAGCCCTAGCGGGGCCGCCTACAATGAGCAGTTCTTC. Protein sequence: CASSPSGAAYNEQFF.

The chain couples TRBV20-1 to TRBJ1-2; a possible D gene is TRBD1 (5 bases). Trimming took 3 bases from V and 1 from J, leaving 12 bases between them. The germline gives CDR1 DFQATT, CDR2 SNEGSKA (reference sequence). This CDR3 is built from 14 residues. CDR3 nucleotides: TGCAGTGCTAGCCAGGGCAGGGATAACTATGGCTACACCTTC. Translating it yields CSASQGRDNYGYTF.

V and J are TRBV7-3 and TRBJ2-1; D gene uncertain. This CDR3 comprises 13 residues. Per germline, CDR1 SGHTA and CDR2 FQGTGA. V lost 5 bases, J lost 5 bases, and 10 bases lay in between. The CDR3 bases are TGTGCCAGCAGCATCCGGATGAACAATGAGCAGTTCTTC. It is translated as CASSIRMNNEQFF.

This chain links TRBV12-3 or TRBV12-4 with TRBJ1-6, with TRBD1 identical over 9 bases. Germline trimming cut 7 bases from V and 7 bases from J; bases unmatched to any gene: 8. There are 15 residues in the CDR3. The CDR3 region is CASKPGTGYNSPLHF. Written as DNA, the CDR3 is TGTGCCAGCAAACCCGGGACAGGGTACAATTCACCCCTCCACTTT.

In this sample, this clonotype turned up once. The gene calls are TRBV7-3 and TRBJ2-3, with D unclear. The germline V gene encodes CDR1 SGHTA and CDR2 FQGTGA. There are 14 residues in the CDR3. Trimming stripped 3 bases from V and 2 bases from J, with 9 bases between. CDR3 residues: CASSLGRTTDTQYF. The CDR3 DNA reads as TGTGCCAGCAGCTTGGGAAGAACCACAGATACGCAGTATTTT.

This rearrangement joins TRBV29-1 to TRBJ1-5; D remains unclear. This CDR3 comprises 13 residues. The germline V and J ends were trimmed by 4 bases and 0 bases, with 7 bases remaining between them. The germline CDR1 and CDR2 sequences are SQVTM and ANQGSEA. The CDR3 loop reads CSVGEDSNQPQHF. The CDR3 DNA reads TGCAGCGTTGGCGAGGATAGCAATCAGCCCCAGCATTTT. Looking up the rest from reference TRBV29-1 and TRBJ1-5 gives the full variable domain: SAVISQKPSRDICQRGTSLTIQCQVDSQVTMMFWYRQQPGQSLTLIATANQGSEATYESGFVIDKFPISRPNLTFSTLTVSNMSPEDSSIYLCSVGEDSNQPQHFGDGTRLSIL.